This TCR beta chain was recovered during a study of blood T cell repertoires in COVID-19. Study as a whole: Spain, Italy and the United States supplied samples that represented acute and convalescent COVID-19. From T cells, B-cell-depleted T cells, or PBMCs came the material, which was cDNA or gDNA.

Per the original methods: By means of reference gene primer amplification, nucleated cell counts were estimated. This table comes from immunoSEQ multiplex PCR, and its TCRdb copy is limited to in-frame clones, with some not included. From that table come the V and J calls and clone size; the DNA was used to work out D and trimming. The sample lists some 250,000 clones; approximately 91% were seen once. Germline assignment: CDR1 MNHEY and CDR2 SVGAGI. The CDR3 covers 13 residues. Trimming took 6 bases from V and 4 from J, leaving 12 bases between them. This TCR was sampled from a human donor in a cohort sampled during active COVID-19. The rearrangement joins TRBV6-5 to TRBJ1-1; D may be TRBD1 (5 bases). The sequenced sample was peripheral blood. CDR3 amino acids: CASSRGSFTEAFF. The DNA of the CDR3 is TGTGCCAGCAGCCGGGGGTCCTTCACTGAAGCTTTCTTT.